This T cell receptor (beta chain) came from a study of blood T cell repertoires in COVID-19. About the research overall: T cells, B-cell-depleted T cells, or PBMCs supplied cDNA or gDNA.

CDR3 length: 15 residues. V lost 0 bases and J 3 bases, leaving 10 bases between the germline ends. Germline V CDR1 and CDR2: SGHNT, YYREEE (reference sequence). The age range of participants was 18 to 89 years, with residence in about 25 US areas. Cohort 3 donors counted as recovered after two negative PCRs, clearance, or resolved symptoms. In the original analysis: It was from reference gene primer amplification that nucleated cell counts were estimated. Here immunoSEQ multiplex PCR was the method, and the copy in TCRdb shows in-frame clones only, minus some. The V and J calls and clone size are taken from that table; D and trimming were inferred from the DNA. The sample holds approximately 470,000 clones; about 85% are singletons and the top ten take 0.7%.

The chain has TRBV5-4 and TRBJ2-1, with D possibly TRBD2 on 5 matching bases. Sequenced input: PBMCs or T cells enriched from blood (not recorded which). This clonotype was sampled from a woman under 30 who had recovered from COVID-19. CDR3 sequence reads: CASSLDRGNYNEQFF. The CDR3 DNA follows: TGTGCCAGCAGCTTGGACCGGGGAAACTACAATGAGCAGTTCTTC.